Listed here is a single T cell receptor (beta chain). The sample comes from a study of shared clonotypes between healthy human individuals. TCRdb's table, derived via immunoSEQ multiplex PCR, lists solely in-frame clones and lacks some. Of fewer than 400,000 clones in the sample, approximately 74% were seen once. Trimming left V 6 bases short and J 5 bases short, with 16 bases between. In germline, CDR1 is KGHSH, CDR2 LQKENI. The CDR3 is 14 residues long. This chain links TRBV18 with TRBJ2-5; D might be TRBD2 (5 bases). The clonotype was recovered from a man aged 25 to 40 in good health. The sample consisted of memory CD4+ T cells sorted from blood. Subset indicated: CD45RA-negative fraction. The CDR3 spells CASSRRAARETQYF. The CDR3 coding sequence is TGTGCCAGCTCCCGGCGGGCAGCCAGGGAGACCCAGTACTTC.